This passage covers 18 T cell receptor beta chains from one sample sequenced in a study of early T cells in non-severe SARS-CoV-2 infection. TCRdb reanalysed the 5' RACE reads using MiXCR and keeps one entry per CDR3 protein. The sample lists 87,000 or so distinct CDR3 sequences, around 15% occurring once. Sequenced sample: whole blood. The receptor set was obtained from an adult who was a healthcare worker with PCR-confirmed SARS-CoV-2 infection or an uninfected control (not recorded which).

The V call is TRBV11-2, the J call TRBJ1-2; D remains ambiguous. V dropped 1 base and J dropped 3 bases, with 9 bases sitting between them. CDR3 length: 14 residues. Germline V gives CDR1 SGHAT, CDR2 FQNNGV. CDR3 region: CASSLAGKDYGYTF. The CDR3 coding sequence is TGTGCCAGCAGCTTAGCTGGGAAGGACTATGGCTACACCTTC.

J is TRBJ1-2 and V is TRBV5-1, with 9 positions matching TRBD1. Germline values: CDR1 SGHRS, CDR2 YFSETQ. The CDR3 runs to 13 residues. J gave up 8 bases and V 4 bases, and 6 bases lay outside the gene matches. CDR3 coding DNA: TGCGCCAGCAGCCTCCAGGACAGGGGAGGCTACACCTTC. Amino acid sequence: CASSLQDRGGYTF.

This clonotype came up many times. The rearrangement links TRBV4-1 to TRBJ2-2; no firm D call. V lost 0 bases and J lost 3, with 5 bases in between. Germline V gene lookup returns CDR1 MGHRA and CDR2 YSYEKL. The CDR3 runs 14 residues. CDR3 residues: CASSQEGYTGELFF. CDR3 nucleotides: TGCGCCAGCAGCCAAGAAGGGTACACCGGGGAGCTGTTTTTT.

The chain combines TRBV6-2 or TRBV6-3 with TRBJ2-1; D is perhaps TRBD2 (6 bases). The germline gives CDR1 MNHEY, CDR2 SVGEGT. Trimming shortened V by 4 bases and J by 3 bases, and 7 bases separated the two germline ends. This CDR3 comprises 13 residues. This chain's CDR3 is CASSLDYYNEQFF. The CDR3 DNA sequence: TGTGCCAGCAGTTTGGACTACTACAATGAGCAGTTCTTC.

This sequence joins TRBV4-2 and TRBJ2-4, with TRBD1 as a possible D gene (6 bases). This CDR3 has 15 amino acids. The germline gives CDR1 LGHNA, CDR2 YNFKEQ. Trimming cost V 5 bases and J 6 bases, with 17 bases left between them. In nucleotides, the CDR3 is TGTGCCAGCAGCGCCTTCAGGGGTATTGGAAACATTCAGTACTTC. Translation: CASSAFRGIGNIQYF.

This clonotype was picked up a small number of times. V gene TRBV28 combines with J gene TRBJ2-3; D perhaps matches TRBD2 (6 bases). Trimming took off 3 bases at V and 6 bases at J, with 13 bases between the two ends. CDR3 length: 14 residues. The germline V gene has CDR1 MDHEN and CDR2 SYDVKM. The CDR3 DNA reads TGTGCCAGCAGTTTGGGCGGGGCTTGGGATACGCAGTATTTT. Amino acids: CASSLGGAWDTQYF.

This clonotype was observed a handful of times. The chain uses TRBV12-3 or TRBV12-4 and TRBJ1-1; possibly TRBD1 for D (5 bases). V was trimmed by 3 bases and J by 6 bases, leaving 11 bases between them. CDR3 size: 13 residues. The CDR3 DNA is TGTGCCAGCAGTTTTCGGGGGGAACCTGAAGCTTTCTTT. It encodes CASSFRGEPEAFF.

This sequence joins TRBV12-5 and TRBJ2-3, with TRBD2 matching 7 bases. The junction had 11 bases not matched to a gene; V was cut back by 6 bases and J by 2 bases. Germline CDR1 reads LGHNT; CDR2 reads FRNRAP. The CDR3 spans 16 residues. CDR3 protein: CASGIGLVGNTDTQYF. The CDR3 bases are TGTGCTAGTGGCATCGGACTAGTTGGAAACACAGATACGCAGTATTTT.

This clonotype was seen a few times. V usage is TRBV5-6 and J usage is TRBJ2-3, with D maybe TRBD2 (6 bases). Trimming cost V 5 bases and J 4 bases, with 17 bases left between them. This CDR3 has 15 residues. Germline V gene data show CDR1 as SGHDT and CDR2 as YYEEEE. The chain's CDR3 is CASSWRGRSADTQYF. CDR3 DNA sequence: TGTGCCAGCAGTTGGCGGGGTCGATCGGCAGATACGCAGTATTTT.

This sequence joins TRBV7-3 and TRBJ2-5; the D is unclear. The germline V and J ends were trimmed by 2 bases and 1 base, with 11 bases remaining between them. This CDR3 spans 15 amino acids. Per germline, CDR1 SGHTA and CDR2 FQGTGA. CDR3 sequence reads: CASSLGYSVQETQYF. The CDR3 bases are TGTGCCAGCAGCTTAGGGTACAGTGTCCAAGAGACCCAGTACTTC.

The chain joins TRBV29-1 to TRBJ2-5; 8 bases are a match to TRBD2. From germline, CDR1 is SQVTM and CDR2 ANQGSEA. V was clipped by 8 bases and J by 5 bases; unmatched bases: 7. The CDR3 spans 12 residues. The CDR3 sequence: CSHRTSIETQYF. The CDR3 DNA sequence: TGCAGCCATAGGACTAGCATCGAGACCCAGTACTTC.

The rearrangement links TRBV12-3 or TRBV12-4 to TRBJ1-2, with no clear D. CDR3 length: 13 residues. V was clipped by 3 bases and J by 2 bases, with 7 bases between them. This CDR3 reads CASSLDGNYGYTF. The DNA for the CDR3 is TGTGCCAGCAGTTTGGACGGCAACTATGGCTACACCTTC.

This clonotype showed up many times. The chain links TRBV2 to TRBJ2-3; no reliable D call. This CDR3 spans 12 amino acids. CDR1 is SNHLY, CDR2 FYNNEI, per germline. V was cut by 6 bases and J by 2 bases, with 6 bases left in between. CDR3 in amino acids: CASRPDTDTQYF. The CDR3 DNA follows: TGTGCCAGCAGGCCCGACACAGATACGCAGTATTTT.

The chain uses TRBV20-1 and TRBJ2-3, with D perhaps TRBD2 (6 bases). The CDR3 covers 14 residues. V lost 2 bases and J lost 0, with 9 bases in between. Looked up from germline, CDR1 is DFQATT and CDR2 is SNEGSKA (reference sequence). CDR3 sequence reads: CSARPGLSTDTQYF. The CDR3 region has the DNA TGCAGTGCTAGACCGGGACTGAGCACAGATACGCAGTATTTT.

Only a few counts were recorded for this clonotype. V gene TRBV2 combines with J gene TRBJ2-6, with a weak D call TRBD1 (6 bases). The ends were cut back, 1 base at V and 0 bases at J, with 13 bases in the middle. The CDR3 loop spans 18 amino acids. Germline values: CDR1 SNHLY, CDR2 FYNNEI. CDR3 sequence reads: CASSEGQGKSSGANVLTF. DNA for the CDR3: TGTGCCAGCAGTGAAGGGCAGGGGAAAAGCTCTGGGGCCAACGTCCTGACTTTC.

This chain uses TRBV28 with TRBJ2-3; 7 bases agree with TRBD1. The V gene's germline CDR1 is MDHEN and CDR2 SYDVKM. CDR3 length: 14 residues. The J segment lost 11 bases and the V segment lost 5 bases, leaving 13 bases of the junction unmatched. The CDR3 nucleotides read TGTGCCAGCAGTCGAGACAGGGCTTTTGGAGGGCAGTATTTT. This encodes CASSRDRAFGGQYF.

The rearrangement uses TRBV24-1 and TRBJ2-2; 8 bases fit TRBD1. The J segment lost 1 base and the V segment lost 4 bases, leaving 1 base of the junction unmatched. CDR1 is KGHDR and CDR2 is SFDVKD in the germline V gene. The CDR3 consists of 15 residues. The CDR3 coding sequence is TGTGCCACCAGTGAAGGGACAGGGAACACCGGGGAGCTGTTTTTT. Amino acids: CATSEGTGNTGELFF.

This clonotype was counted only a few times. The CDR3 DNA reads as TGTGCCAGCAGCCAGGGGGACAGCCTTCTTGACAATGAGCAGTTCTTC. Protein: CASSQGDSLLDNEQFF. This chain joins TRBV4-2 and TRBJ2-1; 7 bases are a match to TRBD1. Germline assignment: CDR1 LGHNA and CDR2 YNFKEQ. With V trimmed by 3 bases and J by 5 bases, 10 bases remained unmatched. CDR3 length equals 16 residues.